The 4 T cell receptor beta chains given below trace back to one sample, sequenced in a study of blood T cells in healthy people across ages. A second PCR of 7 to 11 cycles used a sample-barcoded 5' primer and a J-beta primer mix. TCRdb reprocessed the 5' RACE reads via MiXCR and lists one record per CDR3 protein. The data show fewer than 950,000 distinct CDR3 sequences, roughly 35% seen once. The sequencing sample was made of blood. The receptors here all came from a man aged 18 to 29 in good health.

DNA for the CDR3: TGTGCCAGCAGCCCAGGCGTTCTAGCCAAAAACATTCAGTACTTC. Amino acids: CASSPGVLAKNIQYF. The rearrangement uses TRBV7-9 and TRBJ2-4; D remains unclear. Germline V gene lookup returns CDR1 SEHNR and CDR2 FQNEAQ (reference sequence). The CDR3 has 15 residues. V lost 5 bases and J 0 bases, leaving 11 bases between the germline ends.

In its sample, this clonotype was seen once. A junction boundary mismatches the germline segment, possibly from a read error. The chain uses TRBV11-3 and TRBJ2-5; D perhaps matches TRBD1 (5 bases). The CDR3 has 14 residues. In germline, CDR1 is SGHNT, CDR2 YENEEA. The CDR3 DNA follows: TGTGCCACCAGCCTAGGGGCCTCTATTGGGACCCAGTACTTC. It yields the protein CATSLGASIGTQYF.

About this clonotype: This may arise from a read error, as a much more abundant clone is one base away. J is TRBJ2-5 and V is TRBV4-1, with 7 bases matching TRBD1. The trim removed 8 bases at V and 2 bases at J, leaving 20 bases unmatched. The CDR3 sequence is 18 residues long. Germline V gives CDR1 MGHRA, CDR2 YSYEKL. Here the CDR3 DNA reads TGCGCCAGCTGCCGACGGACAGGACATGAATCCCCTCAAGAGACCCAGTACTTC. It translates to CASCRRTGHESPQETQYF.

J is TRBJ2-5 and V is TRBV5-1; D perhaps matches TRBD2 (5 bases). The CDR3 length is 16 residues. The germline CDR1 and CDR2 sequences are SGHRS and YFSETQ. Between the trimmed V and J ends, which lost 3 bases and 4 bases, there was a span of 19 bases. The CDR3 coding sequence is TGCGCCAGCAGCTGGACCTCGGGGTTGGAGCGAGAGACCCAGTACTTC. Amino acids: CASSWTSGLERETQYF.